This TCR beta chain was recovered during a study of blood T cell repertoires in COVID-19. Study as a whole: PBMCs, B-cell-depleted T cells, or T cells provided the cDNA or gDNA that made up the material.

Here immunoSEQ multiplex PCR was the method, and the copy in TCRdb shows in-frame clones only, minus some. The sample holds roughly 500,000 clones; approximately 92% are singletons and the top ten take roughly 0.92%. CDR1 is SNHLY, CDR2 FYNNEI, per germline. V was clipped by 9 bases and J by 3 bases; unmatched bases: 2. The CDR3 has 13 amino acids. The sample was peripheral blood. V and J are TRBV2 and TRBJ1-4, with 9 bases fitting TRBD1. The source is a young man with COVID-19, enrolled during active disease. CDR3 DNA: TGTGCCAGTCGACAGGGGGCTAATGAAAAACTGTTTTTT. This encodes CASRQGANEKLFF.